Below, one TCR beta chain is given with its context. Its target is unknown. Construction of the TCRbeta library involved unique molecular identifiers. MiXCR was run by TCRdb on the PCR reads, yielding one entry per CDR3 protein. The table lists hundreds of thousands of distinct CDR3 sequences, 13% of them singletons, with roughly 2.3% in the top ten. CDR3 length: 15 amino acids. Unmatched junction bases numbered 11, after V lost 7 bases and J lost 2 bases. This sample is part of a study of T-cell reconstitution after alpha-beta-depleted transplantation in children. Findings and caveats of the study: After one year, T-cell counts and TCRbeta diversity mostly came from new T cells.

This receptor was obtained from a male patient younger than 18 who had a stem cell transplant for acute myeloid leukemia, so the T cells may come from the graft donor. The sample here was PBMCs, mostly from graft donor cells, taken 360 days after TCRalphabeta/CD19-depleted stem cell transplant. The chain links TRBV12-3 or TRBV12-4 to TRBJ2-7, with TRBD2 identical over 7 bases. Here the CDR3 DNA reads TGTGCCAGCACCCCGGGCGGGGGACCTGCCTACGAGCAGTACTTC. Residues: CASTPGGGPAYEQYF.